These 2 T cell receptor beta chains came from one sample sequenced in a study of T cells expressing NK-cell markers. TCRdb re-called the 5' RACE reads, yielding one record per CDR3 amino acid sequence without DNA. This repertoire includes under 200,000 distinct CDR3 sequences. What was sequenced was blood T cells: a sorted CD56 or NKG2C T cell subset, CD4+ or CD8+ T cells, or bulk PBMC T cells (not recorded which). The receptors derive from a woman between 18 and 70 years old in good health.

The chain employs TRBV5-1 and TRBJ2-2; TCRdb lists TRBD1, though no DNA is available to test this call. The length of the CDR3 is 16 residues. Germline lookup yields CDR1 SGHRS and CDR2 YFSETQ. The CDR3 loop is CASSLRQDRATGELFF.

The chain's CDR3 is CASSQSEQRGYEQYF. The chain carries TRBV3-1 and TRBJ2-7; the TCRdb D gene call, TRBD2, has no DNA to confirm it. CDR1 is LGHDT and CDR2 is YNNKEL in the germline V gene (reference sequence). This CDR3 comprises 15 residues.